Here is one T cell receptor beta chain with its context. It lacks a known antigen. No quality values exist for individual bases; no much larger clone is one base distant. The instrument was an Illumina HiSeq 1500. The public reads were reanalyzed by TCRdb: fastp trimming at Q25, MiXCR alignment, in-frame beta chains only. CDR3 protein duplicates are merged, each entry listing the most common genes and DNA. This sample holds around 800,000 distinct CDR3 sequences; around a third were observed only once. In total, the top ten clones hold 12% of the sample. Per the germline V gene (reference sequence), LNHDA is the CDR1 and SQIVND is the CDR2. The trim is 8 bases for V and 8 bases for J, with a gap of 13 bases between the germline ends. The CDR3 goes from the cysteine to the phenylalanine over 12 residues. This entry keeps only the CDR3 DNA: 36 bases, framed from base 1. This sample is part of a study of T cell repertoires in cytomegalovirus infection (dated by TCRdb to between 2019 and 2020). Context from the whole study: Recently identified HLA-C-restricted CMV epitopes, whose presentation resists viral immunomodulation, were targeted by peptide stimulations together with well-studied HLA-B-restricted epitopes. Donor HLA type was relevant to the analysis, as public TCR beta signatures indicated carriage of CMV infection together with the matching HLA type.

The paper's findings and limits, for the study overall: In both this cohort and an independent cohort of a few hundred donors, the cumulative frequency of public TCR beta family members distinguished carriers of CMV infection plus the relevant HLA type. The ex vivo response was dominated by HLA-C-restricted CMV-specific TCR beta clonotypes, and the single most frequent clonotype in two of eight donors was supplied by these HLA-C-restricted clonotypes.

The treatment or condition label here, explained by the study, means: in vitro stimulation with specific CMV peptide epitopes to enrich CMV-specific T cells. The material sequenced was cultured CD8+ T cells from PBMCs, taken from culture after CMV antigen stimulation. The receptor comes from a human donor in good health (CMV status not recorded). Some clones in this sample may be carry-over from other donors' samples. Recombination connected TRBV19 to TRBJ1-5; too little of a D gene remains to name it. The CDR3 reads CASFGGFEPQHF. In nucleotides, the sequence is TGTGCCAGTTTCGGAGGGTTTGAGCCCCAGCATTTT.